This T cell receptor beta chain was identified during a study of OX40 agonist ivuxolimab in advanced cancers. The overall study: It was permissible to have had prior anti-PD-1, anti-PD-L1 or anti-CTLA-4 therapy, and approximately 41% had some.

This CDR3 is 13 amino acids long. The V end was cut by 7 bases, the J end by 3 bases, with 13 bases between. Germline assignment: CDR1 SNHLY and CDR2 FYNNEI. Clones were sequenced by immunoSEQ multiplex PCR, and TCRdb holds only the in-frame ones, with some missing. The sample gives 30,000 or so clones, 79% of which show up once; roughly 15% is in the top ten. Findings and caveats of the study: More expanded clones were seen, on average, in CD8+ T cells than in CD4+. Patients who responded partially at 0.1-3.0 mg/kg showed clonal expansion ranking among the lowest.

In regard to this clone: Antigen unknown.

The clonotype comes from an adult with an advanced solid tumor such as melanoma, head and neck, liver or kidney cancer. The sequencing used CD4+ or CD8+ T cells sorted from blood, collected in a trial of the OX40 agonist ivuxolimab. The genes are TRBV2 and TRBJ2-7; TRBD1 is a possible D gene (6 bases). The CDR3 loop reads CASIREQGYEQYF. CDR3 in DNA: TGTGCCAGCATTCGGGAACAGGGCTACGAGCAGTACTTC. Full variable domain (rest looked up from reference TRBV2 and TRBJ2-7): EPEVTQTPSHQVTQMGQEVILRCVPISNHLYFYWYRQILGQKVEFLVSFYNNEISEKSEIFDDQFSVERPDGSNFTLKIRSTKLEDSAMYFCASIREQGYEQYFGPGTRLTVT.